This passage covers 22 T cell receptor beta chains from one sample sequenced in a study of cytomegalovirus exposure and HLA in healthy donors. The primer mix had 60 Vbeta and 13 Jbeta primers. Produced via immunoSEQ multiplex PCR; TCRdb's table is partial and in-frame only. The sample has some 140,000 clones; about three quarters are singletons. The specimen was PBMCs. Source of these receptors: a woman younger than 35 in good health and CMV-seronegative.

The J gene is TRBJ2-7, the V gene TRBV5-1; 8 bases match TRBD1. Germline-derived CDR1 and CDR2 are SGHRS and YFSETQ. CDR3 length: 15 amino acids. The trim removed 4 bases at V and 2 bases at J, leaving 8 bases unmatched. CDR3 DNA sequence: TGCGCCAGCAGCCCGGACGGGACAGGACCCTACGAGCAGTACTTC. As protein: CASSPDGTGPYEQYF.

The rearrangement joins TRBV7-2 to TRBJ2-2, with TRBD2 matching 10 bases. The CDR3 sequence is 19 residues long. Trimming took 6 bases from V and 5 from J; bases not matched to a gene: 18. Germline assignment: CDR1 SGHTA and CDR2 FQGNSA. This CDR3 reads CASSLGWLAGAGRTGELFF. CDR3 sequence (DNA): TGTGCCAGCAGTCTTGGCTGGCTAGCGGGAGCAGGAAGGACCGGGGAGCTGTTTTTT.

This clone has more than one count but fewer than ten. V and J are TRBV29-1 and TRBJ1-3, with D perhaps TRBD1 (6 bases). The V gene lost 8 bases and the J gene lost 4 bases, with 15 bases spanning the gap. CDR3 size: 13 residues. CDR1 SQVTM and CDR2 ANQGSEA come from the germline V gene. CDR3 amino acids: CSFRLGAGNTIYF. CDR3 bases: TGCAGCTTTCGTTTGGGGGCAGGAAACACCATATATTTT.

This clone was seen a handful of times. The chain couples TRBV19 to TRBJ2-1; D is perhaps TRBD2 (6 bases). From germline, CDR1 is LNHDA and CDR2 SQIVND (reference sequence). Trimming shortened V by 5 bases and J by 10 bases, and 18 bases separated the two germline ends. The CDR3 is made up of 14 amino acids. CDR3 in amino acids: CASSGPGGGGEQFF. In nucleotides, the CDR3 is TGTGCCAGTAGTGGACCTGGGGGAGGAGGGGAGCAGTTCTTC.

V gene TRBV11-3 combines with J gene TRBJ2-6; tentatively, D is TRBD1 (5 bases). CDR3 length equals 15 residues. V gave up 5 bases and J gave up 3 bases, with 11 bases separating them. The V gene's germline CDR1 is SGHNT and CDR2 YENEEA. The DNA for the CDR3 is TGTGCCAGCAGCCAGGGATTGGGTGGGGCCAACGTCCTGACTTTC. Amino acid sequence: CASSQGLGGANVLTF.

This sequence joins TRBV9 and TRBJ2-6, with 11 bases matching TRBD2. In germline, CDR1 is SGDLS, CDR2 YYNGEE. This CDR3 contains 17 residues. Losses at the gene ends were 2 bases for V and 0 bases for J; bases not matched to a gene: 1. CDR3 loop: CASSVTSGNSGANVLTF. CDR3 bases: TGTGCCAGCAGCGTGACTAGCGGGAACTCTGGGGCCAACGTCCTGACTTTC.

The chain is built from TRBV30 and TRBJ2-7; D is undetermined. Germline V gene sequence: CDR1 GTSNPN, CDR2 SVGIG (reference sequence). Trimming removed 0 bases from V and 7 bases from J, with 10 bases in between. This CDR3 has 12 amino acids. The CDR3 nucleotides are TGTGCCTGGAGTGTTGGTACCGAGGAGCAGTACTTC. Amino acid sequence: CAWSVGTEEQYF.

This clone has only a few counts. V is TRBV5-6 and J is TRBJ2-3; TRBD2 matches 13 bases. Germline V gene data show CDR1 as SGHDT and CDR2 as YYEEEE. V dropped 5 bases and J dropped 8; count of bases not matched to a gene: 11. The CDR3 runs 16 residues. For the CDR3, the DNA is TGTGCCAGCAGGCGGAGGACTAGCGGGAGAGTCGGTACGCAGTATTTT. Translating gives CASRRRTSGRVGTQYF.

Worth noting for this clone: Because the CDR3's place on the DNA is in doubt, the DNA is left out and the CDR3 is given as listed by TCRdb. V gene TRBV21-1 combines with J gene TRBJ2-2; no check of the table's D call, TRBD2, against the DNA was made. TRBV21-1 is a pseudogene segment. Termini included, the CDR3 measures 16 amino acids. The CDR3 region is CASSKVASGNTGELFF.

The chain links TRBV20-1 to TRBJ1-2; D may be TRBD1 (6 bases). CDR3 size: 11 residues. Per germline, CDR1 DFQATT and CDR2 SNEGSKA (reference sequence). V lost 4 bases, J lost 6 bases, and 9 bases lay in between. In DNA form, the CDR3 reads TGCAGTGCTATAGGACAGAATGGCTACACCTTC. This encodes CSAIGQNGYTF.

The chain joins TRBV10-3 to TRBJ2-5, with TRBD2 matching over 7 bases. The CDR3 totals 13 residues. Germline CDR1 reads ENHRY; CDR2 reads SYGVKD. J was trimmed by 5 bases and V by 10 bases; bases with no gene match: 10. The CDR3 DNA is TGTGCCACGGGGGGTGGCGGCGGGGAGACCCAGTACTTC. Encoded protein: CATGGGGGETQYF.

The genes are TRBV30 and TRBJ1-1; D not resolved. V was pared by 3 bases and J by 3 bases, with 14 bases between. The CDR3 is 14 residues long. Germline V lookup: CDR1 GTSNPN, CDR2 SVGIG (reference sequence). In nucleotides, the CDR3 is TGTGCCTGGAGAGCTCTTAACGGGTACACTGAAGCTTTCTTT. The encoded protein is CAWRALNGYTEAFF. The full variable domain, in which reference TRBV30 and TRBJ1-1 provide the parts outside the CDR3, is SQTIHQWPATLVQPVGSPLSLECTVEGTSNPNLYWYRQAAGRGLQLLFYSVGIGQISSEVPQNLSASRPQDRQFILSSKKLLLSDSGFYLCAWRALNGYTEAFFGQGTRLTVV.

In this sample, this clone turned up a few times. This chain uses TRBV30 with TRBJ1-5; tentative D call: TRBD1 (5 bases). The CDR3 totals 13 residues. V gave up 4 bases and J gave up 2 bases, with 9 bases separating them. The germline V gene has CDR1 GTSNPN and CDR2 SVGIG (reference sequence). In DNA form, the CDR3 reads TGTGCCTGGACGGACACCCGCAATCAGCCCCAGCATTTT. It encodes CAWTDTRNQPQHF.

The rearrangement joins TRBV4-2 to TRBJ2-7; TRBD2 matches at 10 bases. The V segment lost 1 base and the J segment 6 bases; nucleotides outside the gene matches: 12. This CDR3 is built from 17 residues. The germline V gene has CDR1 LGHNA and CDR2 YNFKEQ. CDR3 region: CASSQALGLAEGTEQYF. In DNA, the CDR3 is TGTGCCAGCAGCCAAGCCCTTGGACTAGCGGAAGGGACCGAGCAGTACTTC.

This clone was picked up one time. The genes are TRBV5-1 and TRBJ2-1, with D perhaps TRBD1 (6 bases). The ends were cut back, 2 bases at V and 6 bases at J, with 18 bases in the middle. CDR3 length: 16 amino acids. Germline CDR1 is SGHRS and CDR2 is YFSETQ. This chain's CDR3 is CASSFRRTEWGNEQFF. The CDR3 DNA sequence: TGCGCCAGCAGCTTCCGCCGGACAGAGTGGGGCAATGAGCAGTTCTTC.

This chain connects TRBV7-8 to TRBJ2-5; D is perhaps TRBD2 (6 bases). Germline V gene sequence: CDR1 SGHVS, CDR2 FQNEAQ. Trimming removed 2 bases from V and 5 bases from J, with 12 bases in between. CDR3 size: 14 residues. The CDR3, as DNA: TGTGCCAGCAGCTTAAGTGGGACTTGGGAGACCCAGTACTTC. Amino acids: CASSLSGTWETQYF.

This rearrangement joins TRBV29-1 to TRBJ1-1; TRBD1 is a possible D gene (5 bases). Germline CDR1 and CDR2: SQVTM and ANQGSEA. This CDR3 spans 13 amino acids. The V gene lost 7 bases and the J gene lost 11 bases, with 23 bases spanning the gap. For the CDR3, the DNA is TGCAGCGCTGGGGGGGAGTCGGGAGCTCAGGCTTTCTTT. This gives the protein CSAGGESGAQAFF.

This clone has only one observation. The chain's CDR3 is CASSQDRGSARYEQYF. CDR3 bases: TGTGCCAGCAGCCAAGACAGGGGGAGCGCGAGATACGAGCAGTACTTC. The chain combines TRBV4-2 with TRBJ2-7, with 7 positions matching TRBD1. With 0 bases clipped from V and 4 bases from J, the junction kept 9 bases outside the gene matches. Germline CDR1 reads LGHNA; CDR2 reads YNFKEQ. The CDR3 has 16 amino acids.

Only one count was recorded for this clone. The rearrangement links TRBV21-1 to TRBJ2-3; the table's D call, TRBD2, has no DNA check behind it. TRBV21-1 is a known pseudogene. The length of the CDR3 is 12 residues. The CDR3 DNA sequence: TGTGCCAGCCGGCTGAGGCCGCAGACGCAGTATTTT. Its translation: CASRLRPQTQYF.

This clone was found once. This sequence joins TRBV14 and TRBJ2-7, with TRBD2 as a possible D gene (5 bases). V shed 4 bases and J shed 1 base, with 17 bases lying between them. The CDR3 is made up of 16 amino acids. From germline, CDR1 is SGHDN and CDR2 FVKESK. The CDR3 coding sequence is TGTGCCAGCAGCCTTGGGAGAGTTGGGGTTTCCTACGAGCAGTACTTC. Encoded protein: CASSLGRVGVSYEQYF.

The table lists this clone with a few counts. The gene calls are TRBV30 and TRBJ1-4, with a weak D call TRBD1 (5 bases). Germline loops: CDR1 GTSNPN, CDR2 SVGIG (reference sequence). V lost 0 bases to trimming and J lost 11 bases, with 19 bases between them. CDR3 length equals 15 residues. The CDR3 reads CAWSVRKAGPPKLFF. In nucleotides, the CDR3 is TGTGCCTGGAGTGTACGAAAGGCGGGACCTCCGAAACTGTTTTTT.

This clone was seen a single time. The rearrangement links TRBV19 to TRBJ1-1; 8 bases are shared with TRBD1. The germline gives CDR1 LNHDA, CDR2 SQIVND (reference sequence). This CDR3 spans 14 amino acids. The ends lost 5 bases at V and 7 bases at J; junction bases unmatched: 9. Here the CDR3 reads CASSWSGGDYEAFF. The CDR3 coding sequence is TGTGCCAGTAGTTGGTCAGGGGGCGATTATGAAGCTTTCTTT.